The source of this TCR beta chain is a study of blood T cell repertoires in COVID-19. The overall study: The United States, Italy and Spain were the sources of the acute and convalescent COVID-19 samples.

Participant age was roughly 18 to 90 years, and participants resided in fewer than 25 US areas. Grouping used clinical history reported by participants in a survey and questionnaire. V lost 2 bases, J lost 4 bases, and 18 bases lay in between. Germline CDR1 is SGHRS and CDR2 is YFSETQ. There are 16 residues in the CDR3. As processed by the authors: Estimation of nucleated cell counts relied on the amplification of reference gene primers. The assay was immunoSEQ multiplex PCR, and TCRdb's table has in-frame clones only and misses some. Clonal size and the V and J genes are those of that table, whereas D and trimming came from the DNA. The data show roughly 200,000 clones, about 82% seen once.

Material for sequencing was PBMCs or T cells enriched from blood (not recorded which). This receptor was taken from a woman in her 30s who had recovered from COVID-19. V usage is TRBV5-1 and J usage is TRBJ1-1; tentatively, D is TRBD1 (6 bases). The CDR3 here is CASSFLAGGPSTEAFF. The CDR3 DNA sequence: TGCGCCAGCAGCTTCCTGGCGGGGGGGCCGTCCACTGAAGCTTTCTTT.